The rows below give T cell receptor beta chains drawn from one sample of a study of control samples from healthy donors and cancer patients. Profiled with immunoSEQ multiplex PCR; TCRdb holds only in-frame clones, not every one. The sample gives about 190,000 clones, 90% to 95% of which show up once; more than 1.2% is in the top ten. Sequencing input: blood. The receptors derive from a man in his late teens or twenties in good health. CDR3s include the opening cysteine and the closing phenylalanine or tryptophan. The D gene is left open where the match is weak. The size field is filled for only some rows; it gives once, few, many or a size class.

abundance: -; j_gene: TRBJ1-1; v_gene: TRBV21-1; d_gene: -; CDR3nt: TGTGCCAGCAGGGGGAACACTGAAGCTTTCTTT; CDR3aa: CASRGNTEAFF
abundance: once; j_gene: TRBJ1-5; v_gene: TRBV6-2/TRBV6-3; d_gene: TRBD1; CDR3nt: TGTGCCAGCAGTCACAGGGGGAGCCAGCCCCAGCATTTT; CDR3aa: CASSHRGSQPQHF
abundance: -; j_gene: TRBJ1-1; v_gene: TRBV28; d_gene: -; CDR3nt: TGTGCCAGCAGTCCTTGGGGGGATTGGACTGAAGCTTTCTTT; CDR3aa: CASSPWGDWTEAFF
abundance: -; j_gene: TRBJ1-2; v_gene: TRBV5-1; d_gene: -; CDR3nt: TGCGCCAGCAGCTGGGGACAAAACTATGGCTACACCTTC; CDR3aa: CASSWGQNYGYTF
abundance: -; j_gene: TRBJ2-5; v_gene: TRBV3-1/TRBV3-2; d_gene: -; CDR3nt: TGTGCCAGCAGCGCTCGGACAGACAGGTACCAAGAGACCCAGTACTTC; CDR3aa: CASSARTDRYQETQYF
abundance: -; j_gene: TRBJ2-7; v_gene: TRBV7-8; d_gene: -; CDR3nt: TGTGCCAGCGCTCGGCCTCTCAGCTACGAGCAGTACTTC; CDR3aa: CASARPLSYEQYF
abundance: once; j_gene: TRBJ2-3; v_gene: TRBV4-2; d_gene: TRBD2; CDR3nt: TGTGCCAGCAGCCAAGAGCTCGGCGGGGGGGCCTCAGATACGCAGTATTTT; CDR3aa: CASSQELGGGASDTQYF
abundance: -; j_gene: TRBJ1-1; v_gene: TRBV5-1; d_gene: TRBD1; CDR3nt: TGCGCCAGCAGCTTTAACAGGGGCCCCCCTCGAGGAACTGAAGCTTTCTTT; CDR3aa: CASSFNRGPPRGTEAFF
abundance: -; j_gene: TRBJ2-7; v_gene: TRBV5-6; d_gene: -; CDR3nt: TGTGCCAGCAGCTTGGTTAGGAACTACCTTTACGAGCAGTACTTC; CDR3aa: CASSLVRNYLYEQYF
abundance: -; j_gene: TRBJ2-3; v_gene: TRBV30; d_gene: -; CDR3nt: TGTGCCTGGAGTCACACAGATACGCAGTATTTT; CDR3aa: CAWSHTDTQYF
abundance: once; j_gene: TRBJ2-1; v_gene: TRBV10-3; d_gene: -; CDR3nt: TGTGCCATCAGTGCCCTCCCAGGTAACGTCGTATATGAGCAGTTCTTC; CDR3aa: CAISALPGNVVYEQFF
abundance: -; j_gene: TRBJ1-1; v_gene: TRBV30; d_gene: -; CDR3nt: TGTGCCTGGGATGAAGGGGACGGGCAAGCTTTCTTT; CDR3aa: CAWDEGDGQAFF
abundance: few; j_gene: TRBJ1-1; v_gene: TRBV2; d_gene: -; CDR3nt: TGTGCCAGCAGTGAAGAAGGAGCTTTCTTT; CDR3aa: CASSEEGAFF
abundance: -; j_gene: TRBJ1-1; v_gene: TRBV5-1; d_gene: -; CDR3nt: TGCGCCAGCAGCTTTAGAGGGGGGGCGCGGTCGAACACTGAAGCTTTCTTT; CDR3aa: CASSFRGGARSNTEAFF
abundance: -; j_gene: TRBJ1-1; v_gene: TRBV10-3; d_gene: -; CDR3nt: TGTGCCATCAGTGAGGGGGCCCGGGCGAATTCTGAAGCTTTCTTT; CDR3aa: CAISEGARANSEAFF
abundance: -; j_gene: TRBJ2-3; v_gene: TRBV5-4; d_gene: -; CDR3nt: TGTGCCAGCAGCTTGGACTGGGACTCTAGCACAGATACGCAGTATTTT; CDR3aa: CASSLDWDSSTDTQYF
abundance: -; j_gene: TRBJ1-6; v_gene: TRBV10-3; d_gene: -; CDR3nt: TGTGCCATCAGAGGGGGACGGGAAAATTCACCCCTCCACTTT; CDR3aa: CAIRGGRENSPLHF
abundance: -; j_gene: TRBJ2-3; v_gene: TRBV28; d_gene: TRBD1; CDR3nt: TGTGCCAGCCAATATTCCCCGGGACAGACCACAGATACGCAGTATTTT; CDR3aa: CASQYSPGQTTDTQYF
abundance: -; j_gene: TRBJ2-1; v_gene: TRBV5-8; d_gene: -; CDR3nt: TGTGCCAGCACGCGCGGGTACAATGAGCAGTTCTTC; CDR3aa: CASTRGYNEQFF
abundance: -; j_gene: TRBJ1-5; v_gene: TRBV27; d_gene: TRBD1; CDR3nt: TGTGCCAGCAGTTTATCGGCCCCGACAGGGGTGGCTGGTCAGCCCCAGCATTTT; CDR3aa: CASSLSAPTGVAGQPQHF
abundance: -; j_gene: TRBJ1-1; v_gene: TRBV5-5; d_gene: -; CDR3nt: TGTGCCAGCACCCTGACGGTGATGAACACTGAAGCTTTCTTT; CDR3aa: CASTLTVMNTEAFF
abundance: -; j_gene: TRBJ2-1; v_gene: TRBV27; d_gene: TRBD1; CDR3nt: TGTGCCAGCAGTCACAGGGGCTACAATGAGCAGTTCTTC; CDR3aa: CASSHRGYNEQFF